This TCR beta chain emerged from a study of human T cells and chemical hapten exposure. Background on the study: There were weekly diphenylcyclopropenone doses to the scalp for patients throughout the roughly 23-week study.

The CDR3 loop spans 15 amino acids. CDR1 and CDR2 (germline): ENHRY, SYGVKD. V lost 4 bases, J lost 0 bases, and 13 bases lay in between. Each CDR3 protein gets one entry after TCRdb re-called the RACE reads with MiXCR. Of about 49,000 distinct CDR3 sequences detected, around 9.3% appear once; the ten largest clones hold roughly 4%. Sample time point: patch test 1, 2 weeks after DPC sensitization. Described treatment: therapeutic diphenylcyclopropenone sensitization with weekly scalp DPC. The table lists this clonotype with many counts. The source of this sequence is a woman in her fifties or sixties with alopecia areata. Some clones in this sample may be carry-over from other donors' samples. The chain couples TRBV10-3 to TRBJ2-7, with D possibly TRBD1 on 6 matching bases. The sample was whole blood, taken in connection with sensitization to the hapten diphenylcyclopropenone (DPC). The CDR3 here is CAISGSGASSYEQYF. CDR3 DNA: TGTGCCATCAGTGGATCAGGGGCGAGCTCCTACGAGCAGTACTTC.